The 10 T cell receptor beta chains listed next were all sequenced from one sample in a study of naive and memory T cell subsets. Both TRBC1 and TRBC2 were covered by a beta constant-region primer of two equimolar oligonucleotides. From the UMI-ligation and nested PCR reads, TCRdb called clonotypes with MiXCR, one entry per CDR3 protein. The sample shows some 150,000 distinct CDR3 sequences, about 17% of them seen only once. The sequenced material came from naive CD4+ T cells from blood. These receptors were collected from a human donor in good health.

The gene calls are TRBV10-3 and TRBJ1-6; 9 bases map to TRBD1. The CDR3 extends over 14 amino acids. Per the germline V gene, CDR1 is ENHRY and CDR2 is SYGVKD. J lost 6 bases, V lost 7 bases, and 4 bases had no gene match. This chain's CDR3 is CAITATGGNSPLHF. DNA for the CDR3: TGTGCCATCACCGCGACAGGGGGTAATTCACCCCTCCACTTT.

Here the CDR3 DNA reads TGCAGTGCTATTGGGGACACCGGGGAGCTGTTTTTT. Protein product: CSAIGDTGELFF. The chain is built from TRBV20-1 and TRBJ2-2; no definite D call. The germline CDR1 and CDR2 sequences are DFQATT and SNEGSKA (reference sequence). The CDR3 has 12 amino acids. V dropped 4 bases and J dropped 3 bases, with 6 bases sitting between them.

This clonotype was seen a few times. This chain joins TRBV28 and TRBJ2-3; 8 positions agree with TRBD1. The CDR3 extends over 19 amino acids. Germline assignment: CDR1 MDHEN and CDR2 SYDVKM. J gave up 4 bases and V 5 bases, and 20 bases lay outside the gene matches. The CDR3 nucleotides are TGTGCCAGCAGTAGCCCCGGACAGGGTGGTTCGGGTTGGGCAGATACGCAGTATTTT. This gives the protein CASSSPGQGGSGWADTQYF. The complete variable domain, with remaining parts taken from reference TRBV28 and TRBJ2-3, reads DVKVTQSSRYLVKRTGEKVFLECVQDMDHENMFWYRQDPGLGLRLIYFSYDVKMKEKGDIPEGYSVSREKKERFSLILESASTNQTSMYLCASSSPGQGGSGWADTQYFGPGTRLTVL.

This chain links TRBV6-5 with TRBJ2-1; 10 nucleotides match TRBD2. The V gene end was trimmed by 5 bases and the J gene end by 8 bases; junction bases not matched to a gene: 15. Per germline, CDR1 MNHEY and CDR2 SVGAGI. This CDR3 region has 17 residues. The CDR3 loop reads CASSPPVGASGSDEQFF. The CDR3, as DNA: TGTGCCAGCAGTCCCCCGGTTGGGGCTAGCGGGAGTGATGAGCAGTTCTTC.

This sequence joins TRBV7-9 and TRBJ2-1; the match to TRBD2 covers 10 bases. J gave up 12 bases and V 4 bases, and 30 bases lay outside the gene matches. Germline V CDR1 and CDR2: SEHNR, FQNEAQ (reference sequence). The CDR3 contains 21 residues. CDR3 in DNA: TGTGCCAGCAGCTCAAGAGTCCTCCTAGCGGGAGTCAGCCCCCGTTGGTTTCGGCAGTTCTTC. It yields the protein CASSSRVLLAGVSPRWFRQFF.

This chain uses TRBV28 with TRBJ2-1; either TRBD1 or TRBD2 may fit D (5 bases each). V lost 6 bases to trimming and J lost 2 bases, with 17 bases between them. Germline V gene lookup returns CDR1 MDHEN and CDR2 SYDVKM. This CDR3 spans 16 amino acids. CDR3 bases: TGTGCCAGCAGCAACTCGAGGGGAGAGCCCTACAATGAGCAGTTCTTC. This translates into CASSNSRGEPYNEQFF.

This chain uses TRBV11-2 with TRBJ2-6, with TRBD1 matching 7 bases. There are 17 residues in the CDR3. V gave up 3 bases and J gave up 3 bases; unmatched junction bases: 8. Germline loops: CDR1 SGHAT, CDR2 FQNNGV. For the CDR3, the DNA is TGTGCCAGCAGCTTGCCCTTTAGGGGGCTTGGGGCCAACGTCCTGACTTTC. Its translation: CASSLPFRGLGANVLTF.

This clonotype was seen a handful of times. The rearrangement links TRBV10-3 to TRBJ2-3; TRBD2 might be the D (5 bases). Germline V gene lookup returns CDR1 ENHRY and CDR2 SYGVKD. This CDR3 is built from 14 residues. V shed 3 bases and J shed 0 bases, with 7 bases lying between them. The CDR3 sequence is CAISDGGSTDTQYF. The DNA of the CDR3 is TGTGCCATCAGTGATGGCGGGAGCACAGATACGCAGTATTTT.

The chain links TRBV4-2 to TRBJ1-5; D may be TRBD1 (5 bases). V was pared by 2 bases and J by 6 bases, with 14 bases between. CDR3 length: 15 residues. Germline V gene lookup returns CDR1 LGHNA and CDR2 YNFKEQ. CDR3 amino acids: CASSQSTQGAQPQHF. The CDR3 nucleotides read TGTGCCAGCAGCCAAAGCACCCAGGGTGCTCAGCCCCAGCATTTT.

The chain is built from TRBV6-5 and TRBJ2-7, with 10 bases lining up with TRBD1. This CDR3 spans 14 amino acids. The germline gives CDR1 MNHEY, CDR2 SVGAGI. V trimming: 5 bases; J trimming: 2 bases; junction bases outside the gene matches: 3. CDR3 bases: TGTGCCAGCAGTCGACAGGGGGCTACCTACGAGCAGTACTTC. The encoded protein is CASSRQGATYEQYF.